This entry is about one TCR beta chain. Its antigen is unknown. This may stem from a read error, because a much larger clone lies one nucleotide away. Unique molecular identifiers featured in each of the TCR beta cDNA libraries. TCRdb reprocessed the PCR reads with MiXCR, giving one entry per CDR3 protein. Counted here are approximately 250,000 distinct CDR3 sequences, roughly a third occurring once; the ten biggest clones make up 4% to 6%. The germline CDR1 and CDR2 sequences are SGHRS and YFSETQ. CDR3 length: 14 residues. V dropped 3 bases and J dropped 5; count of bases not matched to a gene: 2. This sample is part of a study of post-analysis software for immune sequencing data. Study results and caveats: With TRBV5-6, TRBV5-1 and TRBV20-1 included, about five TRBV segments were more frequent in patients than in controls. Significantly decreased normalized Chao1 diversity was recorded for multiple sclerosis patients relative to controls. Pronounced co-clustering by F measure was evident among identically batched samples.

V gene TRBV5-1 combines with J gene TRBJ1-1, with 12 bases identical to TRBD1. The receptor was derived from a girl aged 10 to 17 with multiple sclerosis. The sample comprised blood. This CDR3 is CASSWDRGQTEAFF. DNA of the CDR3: TGCGCCAGCAGCTGGGACAGGGGGCAGACTGAAGCTTTCTTT. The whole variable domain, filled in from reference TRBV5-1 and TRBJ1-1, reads KAGVTQTPRYLIKTRGQQVTLSCSPISGHRSVSWYQQTPGQGLQFLFEYFSETQRNKGNFPGRFSGRQFSNSRSEMNVSTLELGDSALYLCASSWDRGQTEAFFGQGTRLTVV.